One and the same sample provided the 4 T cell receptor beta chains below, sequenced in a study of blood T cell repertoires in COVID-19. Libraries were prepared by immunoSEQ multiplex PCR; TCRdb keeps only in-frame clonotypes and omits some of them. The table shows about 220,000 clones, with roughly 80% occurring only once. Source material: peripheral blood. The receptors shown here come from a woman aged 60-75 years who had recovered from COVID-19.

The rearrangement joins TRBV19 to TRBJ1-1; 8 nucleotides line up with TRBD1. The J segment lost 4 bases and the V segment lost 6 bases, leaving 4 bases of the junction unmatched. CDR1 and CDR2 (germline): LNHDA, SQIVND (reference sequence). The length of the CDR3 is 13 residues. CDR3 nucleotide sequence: TGTGCCAGTAGAGGACAGGGAATCACTGAAGCTTTCTTT. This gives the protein CASRGQGITEAFF.

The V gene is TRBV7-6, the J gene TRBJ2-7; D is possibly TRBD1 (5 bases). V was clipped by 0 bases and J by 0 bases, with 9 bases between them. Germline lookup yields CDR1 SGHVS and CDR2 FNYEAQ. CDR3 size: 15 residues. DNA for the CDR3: TGTGCCAGCAGCTTAGCGGCAGGGCACTCCTACGAGCAGTACTTC. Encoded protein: CASSLAAGHSYEQYF.

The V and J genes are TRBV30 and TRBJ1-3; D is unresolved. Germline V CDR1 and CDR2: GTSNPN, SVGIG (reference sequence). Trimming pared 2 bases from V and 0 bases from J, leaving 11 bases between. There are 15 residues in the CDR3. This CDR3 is CAWSRGLSSGNTIYF. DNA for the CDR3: TGTGCCTGGAGTAGAGGACTGAGCTCTGGAAACACCATATATTTT.

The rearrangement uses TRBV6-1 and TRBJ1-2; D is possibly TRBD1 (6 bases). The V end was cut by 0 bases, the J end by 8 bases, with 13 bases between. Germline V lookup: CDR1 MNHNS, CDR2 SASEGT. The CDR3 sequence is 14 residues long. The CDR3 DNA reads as TGTGCCAGCAGTGAAGCGGTAACAGGGCACGGCTACACCTTC. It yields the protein CASSEAVTGHGYTF.